This T cell receptor beta chain derives from a study of T cell clonotyping in hematopoietic cell transplantation. The assay was immunoSEQ multiplex PCR, and TCRdb's table has in-frame clones only and misses some. In the table there are over 6,000 clones, about 83% of which are singletons. About this clone itself: Its cognate antigen is unknown.

The CDR3 totals 17 residues. V was trimmed by 3 bases and J by 5 bases, leaving 19 bases between them. The germline CDR1 and CDR2 sequences are MDHEN and SYDVKM. Study-level findings and limits: No sorting was done, leaving CD4 and CD8 contributions mixed.

The chain is built from TRBV28 and TRBJ2-2; D tentatively fits TRBD1 or TRBD2 (5 bases each). Specimen: peripheral blood mononuclear cells, collected 100 days after allogeneic stem cell transplant. The origin of this receptor is a female patient in her 40s who had an allogeneic stem cell transplant from a related donor, so the T cells may come from the graft donor. Some clones in this sample may be carry-over from other donors' samples. CDR3 protein: CASSLWTLGGGTGELFF. The CDR3 DNA sequence: TGTGCCAGCAGTTTGTGGACACTGGGTGGGGGAACCGGGGAGCTGTTTTTT.